This TCR beta chain was identified in a study of memory CD8 T cells in hepatitis C reinfection (dated by TCRdb to about 2017). About the full investigation: Among the donors, three cleared two back-to-back HCV infections on their own, whereas two got rid of a primary infection but ended up chronically infected after reinfection. In five donors, the study followed the TCR beta repertoire of virus-specific CD8 T cells over time through an HCV reinfection episode. Participants who had resolved a prior HCV infection were followed every 3 months in the reinfection study. Late or post reinfection samples were collected 12 to 24 weeks after reinfection was detected. An HCV reinfection was defined as a positive HCV RNA test that came after two negative tests taken at least 60 days apart. Between 2009 and 2012, a few reinfection cases that had stored pre-reinfection samples were identified. Study-level results and caveats: Because only five or six donors were included, definitive conclusions about public clonotypes linked to secondary clearance were beyond the reach of the study.

In the germline V gene, CDR1 corresponds to ENHRY and CDR2 to SYGVKD. Cut back by 3 bases and 0 bases, the V and J ends lie 4 bases apart. The CDR3 has 13 amino acids, counting the end cysteine and phenylalanine. Of the read, only the CDR3 DNA is kept; its 39 bases are in frame from base 1. As regards this clone: Its antigen is unknown. Qualities for individual bases were not recorded, and no much larger clone is one base off.

Library preparation employed the immunoSEQ multiplex PCR assay. Genomic DNA was extracted from the sorted cells, and the TCR beta V, D and J regions were sequenced using the automated high-throughput method of Adaptive Biotechnologies. A two-step, bias-controlled multiplex PCR was used to amplify CDR3 regions. An Illumina instrument was used to sequence the amplified TCR beta libraries. In the paper's pipeline: Demultiplexed reads were processed to reduce amplification and sequencing bias, and CDR3 sequences were assigned to gene families using the IMGT database. ImmunoSEQ software version 2.0 was used to analyze the repertoire data. Out-of-frame sequences and sequences containing stop codons in the CDR3 were removed from the clonotype lists. Clonotypes with a frequency below 0.01% were excluded because such low-frequency clonotypes corresponded to less than one cell. Richness was computed as observed richness divided by input cell number, and evenness as Shannon entropy divided by log observed richness. Repertoire diversity and the similarity between time points were measured using Simpson diversity and Morisita-Horn overlap indices. Each clonotype was placed into one of four groups: dominant (>1%), sub-dominant (0.5-0.99%), low abundance (0.1-0.49%) or lowest abundance (<0.1%). For the germline index, total nucleotide additions were subtracted from total CDR3 length, and that difference was then divided by total CDR3 length. TCRdb took this table from immuneACCESS and kept in-frame rearrangements with V and J called. Such tables lack part of the clones; where checked against another copy, unresolved V genes explain under half of the gap, and the rest is unexplained. The V and J calls and clone size come from that table; D and trimming were worked out from the DNA. The sample profile shows just over 45,000 clones; approximately 92% of them were found once. Together, the top ten hold 0.6% to 0.9% of the sample.

Sample time point, as interpreted from the label and publication: late/post reinfection, 12 to 24 weeks after detection. TCR sequencing was performed on the sorted cells directly ex vivo, without any in vitro expansion beforehand. Donors were people who inject drugs enrolled in the Montreal Acute Hepatitis C Cohort Study (HEPCO) in Canada. As controls, total naive CD8 T cells, sorted as viable CD3+ CD8+ CD45RO-, were obtained from a couple of donors at each of the three reinfection time points. Before sorting, cryopreserved peripheral blood mononuclear cells were thawed and CD8 T cells were purified from those thawed cells. The MACS CD8+ T cell Isolation Kit was used to enrich CD8 T cells by negative selection. Cells were sorted on a BD FACSAria II sorter running FACSDiva software, and FlowJo was used to analyze the data.

The chain was built from TRBV10-3 and TRBJ2-3, with the identity of the D gene unclear. The source is a man aged 18 to 29 with hepatitis C virus infection. Sequences were obtained from naive CD8+ T cells sorted from blood. What the cell subset or site label conveys for this sample: total naive CD8+CD45RO- T cells. The nucleotides are TGTGCCATCAGTGAATCTAGCACAGATACGCAGTATTTT. This yields the protein CAISESSTDTQYF.